Here is one T cell receptor (beta chain) with its context. This sample was included in a study of blood T cells in healthy people across ages. Primed by a sample-barcoded 5' primer and a J-beta primer mix, a second PCR proceeded for about 7 to 11 cycles. A tag from a template-switch adaptor with 12 random nucleotides marked each cDNA molecule. TCRdb used MiXCR to reprocess the 5' RACE reads, holding one entry per CDR3 protein. Of about 640,000 distinct CDR3 sequences listed, roughly 50% are singletons. Material: blood. The sequence was collected from a man in his 60s in good health.

As DNA, the CDR3 is TGTGCCAGCAGCTTCCTTGAGGGGGCAGGTGAAGCTTTCTTT. This gives the protein CASSFLEGAGEAFF. The genes are TRBV11-2 and TRBJ1-1, with TRBD1 matching over 7 bases. The CDR3 has 14 amino acids. V shed 3 bases, J shed 7 bases, and the junction held 8 bases outside the gene matches. From germline, CDR1 is SGHAT and CDR2 FQNNGV.